Described below is a single TCR beta chain sequence and its context. The target antigen is unknown. This record comes from a study of beta chain features in type 1 diabetes. Study at large: Comparable age, gender and cell yields were observed in patients relative to healthy donors.

General study results and limits: When Type 1 diabetes patients were examined, their TCRB CDR3s proved moderately but significantly shorter in all four CD4+ subsets.

V gave up 0 bases and J gave up 7 bases, with 11 bases separating them. CDR3 length equals 15 residues. Germline V gives CDR1 SGHNT, CDR2 YYREEE (reference sequence). All of the isolated RNA was reverse transcribed, so expressed TCRB transcripts were sequenced. This table comes from immunoSEQ multiplex PCR, and its TCRdb copy is limited to in-frame clones, with some not included. The sample carries hundreds of thousands of clones, about 14% recorded once. The sample consisted of naive CD4+ T cells from blood. The chain couples TRBV5-4 to TRBJ1-6, with D perhaps TRBD1 (5 bases). The TCR comes from a man younger than 30 with type 1 diabetes. The chain's CDR3 is CASSLAGGRNSPLHF. CDR3 DNA sequence: TGTGCCAGCAGCTTGGCGGGGGGACGGAATTCACCCCTCCACTTT.